This T cell receptor (beta chain) was captured in a study of cytomegalovirus exposure and HLA in healthy donors. Primers included in the PCR were 60 Vbeta and 13 Jbeta primers. Profiling relied on immunoSEQ multiplex PCR, and the TCRdb table lists in-frame clones only, not all of them. The sample holds approximately 100,000 clones, approximately 73% seen once. The germline V gene has CDR1 MNHNS and CDR2 SASEGT. The CDR3 sequence is 17 residues long. V was cut by 0 bases and J by 8 bases, with 22 bases left in between. The sample comprised PBMCs. This clonotype originated in a man between 40 and 49 years old in good health and CMV-seronegative. The V call is TRBV6-1, the J call TRBJ1-2, with D possibly TRBD1 on 6 matching bases. The CDR3: CASSEASIRGAGKGYTF. The CDR3 DNA sequence: TGTGCCAGCAGTGAAGCGTCGATCCGGGGGGCAGGGAAGGGCTACACCTTC.